This is a list of T cell receptor beta chains from one sample in a study of blood T cell repertoires in COVID-19. The data were produced by immunoSEQ multiplex PCR, yet TCRdb's version contains in-frame clones alone and is incomplete. The table records about 160,000 clones, more than 70% of them present only once. Sequenced input: PBMCs or T cells enriched from blood (not recorded which). These receptors came from a man aged 55 to 69 who had recovered from COVID-19. Both conserved end residues are trimmed from each CDR3.

V gene,J gene,CDR3 protein
TRBV27,TRBJ2-3,ASSGTSGTDTQY
TRBV19,TRBJ2-7,ASSMTTKDEQY
TRBV6-5,TRBJ1-5,ASRMTGASNQPQH
TRBV2,TRBJ2-2,ASSVGTINTGELF
TRBV5-1,TRBJ2-1,ASSLGGGEQF
TRBV7-9,TRBJ2-1,ASGAYRFDSWYNEQF
TRBV5-6,TRBJ1-1,ASSWSGTATEAF
TRBV7-6,TRBJ2-5,ASSLGRGSRRGQETQY
TRBV7-2,TRBJ2-4,ASSFKGGEGNIQY
TRBV4-2,TRBJ1-5,ASSRGGNQPQH
TRBV27,TRBJ2-7,ASSPRTGGYEQY
TRBV7-2,TRBJ2-7,ASSLVRMDEQY
TRBV2,TRBJ2-1,ASLLAGVPNEQF
TRBV7-8,TRBJ2-7,ASSLGTGTFEQY
TRBV18,TRBJ1-5,ASSPLSGAQPQH
TRBV28,TRBJ2-1,ASSLGGASRSEQF
TRBV9,TRBJ2-2,ASSVLSLGGASGELF
TRBV14,TRBJ2-2,ASSFLDNTGELF
TRBV10-3,TRBJ2-7,AISDRSGGTYEQY
TRBV30,TRBJ2-7,AWTQGSYEQY
TRBV21-1,TRBJ2-1,ASRPLESQGSYNEQF
TRBV21-1,TRBJ2-3,ASSPRLRDRITDTQY
TRBV6-5,TRBJ1-2,ASRFDGTDGYT
TRBV7-2,TRBJ2-7,ASSAGLAGGPQPYEQY
TRBV24-1,TRBJ2-7,ATSDLKGQGRYEQY
TRBV24-1,TRBJ2-3,ATSDPFSGQLPTSTDTQY
TRBV7-2,TRBJ2-1,ASSSRRGVRGHNEQF
TRBV19,TRBJ1-4,ASISTNEKLF
TRBV6-1,TRBJ1-4,ASSERGFEKLF
TRBV19,TRBJ1-4,ASKARGATNEKLF
TRBV7-2,TRBJ1-1,ASSLSGQGTTEAF
TRBV12-3/TRBV12-4,TRBJ1-2,ASSLGPGYGYT
TRBV27,TRBJ1-2,ASSLQGVQGYGYT
TRBV3-1/TRBV3-2,TRBJ2-7,ASSQDGRGPRN
TRBV25-1,TRBJ2-1,ASSGGTRGKNEQF
TRBV18,TRBJ1-6,ASSRMTGTDNSPLH
TRBV2,TRBJ1-2,ASSVYGGYGYT
TRBV11-3,TRBJ2-1,ASSLTGNEQF
TRBV3-1/TRBV3-2,TRBJ2-7,ASSQIEGVAEQY
TRBV30,TRBJ1-2,AWSLSGSYGYT
TRBV5-4,TRBJ2-1,ASSVGQNYNEQF
TRBV7-8,TRBJ2-2,ASSLVAGGNTGELF
TRBV5-1,TRBJ1-6,ASSLGVTGNSPLH
TRBV12-5,TRBJ2-6,ASGPGQPSSGANVLT
TRBV28,TRBJ1-6,ASRGRGYSPLH
TRBV2,TRBJ2-7,ASTPLGGLPTNSYEQY
TRBV5-1,TRBJ1-2,ASSLSPGQDFYGYT
TRBV3-1/TRBV3-2,TRBJ2-3,ASSQENLRRADTQY